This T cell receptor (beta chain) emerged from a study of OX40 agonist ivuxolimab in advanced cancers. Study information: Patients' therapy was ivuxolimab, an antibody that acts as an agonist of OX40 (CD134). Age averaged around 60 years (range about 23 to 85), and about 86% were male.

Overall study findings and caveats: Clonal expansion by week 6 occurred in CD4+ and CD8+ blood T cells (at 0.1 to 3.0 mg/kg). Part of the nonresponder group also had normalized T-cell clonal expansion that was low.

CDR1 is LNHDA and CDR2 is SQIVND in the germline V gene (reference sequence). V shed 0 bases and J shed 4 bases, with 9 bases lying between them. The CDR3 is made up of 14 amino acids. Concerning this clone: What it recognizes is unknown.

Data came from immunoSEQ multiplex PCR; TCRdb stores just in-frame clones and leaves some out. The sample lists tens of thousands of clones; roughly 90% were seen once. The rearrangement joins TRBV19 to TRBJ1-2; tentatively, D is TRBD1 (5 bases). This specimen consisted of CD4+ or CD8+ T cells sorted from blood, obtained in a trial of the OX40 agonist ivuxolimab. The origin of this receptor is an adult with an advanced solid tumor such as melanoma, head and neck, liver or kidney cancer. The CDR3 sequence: CASSIEGDFYGYTF. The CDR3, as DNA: TGTGCCAGTAGTATAGAGGGGGATTTCTATGGCTACACCTTC.